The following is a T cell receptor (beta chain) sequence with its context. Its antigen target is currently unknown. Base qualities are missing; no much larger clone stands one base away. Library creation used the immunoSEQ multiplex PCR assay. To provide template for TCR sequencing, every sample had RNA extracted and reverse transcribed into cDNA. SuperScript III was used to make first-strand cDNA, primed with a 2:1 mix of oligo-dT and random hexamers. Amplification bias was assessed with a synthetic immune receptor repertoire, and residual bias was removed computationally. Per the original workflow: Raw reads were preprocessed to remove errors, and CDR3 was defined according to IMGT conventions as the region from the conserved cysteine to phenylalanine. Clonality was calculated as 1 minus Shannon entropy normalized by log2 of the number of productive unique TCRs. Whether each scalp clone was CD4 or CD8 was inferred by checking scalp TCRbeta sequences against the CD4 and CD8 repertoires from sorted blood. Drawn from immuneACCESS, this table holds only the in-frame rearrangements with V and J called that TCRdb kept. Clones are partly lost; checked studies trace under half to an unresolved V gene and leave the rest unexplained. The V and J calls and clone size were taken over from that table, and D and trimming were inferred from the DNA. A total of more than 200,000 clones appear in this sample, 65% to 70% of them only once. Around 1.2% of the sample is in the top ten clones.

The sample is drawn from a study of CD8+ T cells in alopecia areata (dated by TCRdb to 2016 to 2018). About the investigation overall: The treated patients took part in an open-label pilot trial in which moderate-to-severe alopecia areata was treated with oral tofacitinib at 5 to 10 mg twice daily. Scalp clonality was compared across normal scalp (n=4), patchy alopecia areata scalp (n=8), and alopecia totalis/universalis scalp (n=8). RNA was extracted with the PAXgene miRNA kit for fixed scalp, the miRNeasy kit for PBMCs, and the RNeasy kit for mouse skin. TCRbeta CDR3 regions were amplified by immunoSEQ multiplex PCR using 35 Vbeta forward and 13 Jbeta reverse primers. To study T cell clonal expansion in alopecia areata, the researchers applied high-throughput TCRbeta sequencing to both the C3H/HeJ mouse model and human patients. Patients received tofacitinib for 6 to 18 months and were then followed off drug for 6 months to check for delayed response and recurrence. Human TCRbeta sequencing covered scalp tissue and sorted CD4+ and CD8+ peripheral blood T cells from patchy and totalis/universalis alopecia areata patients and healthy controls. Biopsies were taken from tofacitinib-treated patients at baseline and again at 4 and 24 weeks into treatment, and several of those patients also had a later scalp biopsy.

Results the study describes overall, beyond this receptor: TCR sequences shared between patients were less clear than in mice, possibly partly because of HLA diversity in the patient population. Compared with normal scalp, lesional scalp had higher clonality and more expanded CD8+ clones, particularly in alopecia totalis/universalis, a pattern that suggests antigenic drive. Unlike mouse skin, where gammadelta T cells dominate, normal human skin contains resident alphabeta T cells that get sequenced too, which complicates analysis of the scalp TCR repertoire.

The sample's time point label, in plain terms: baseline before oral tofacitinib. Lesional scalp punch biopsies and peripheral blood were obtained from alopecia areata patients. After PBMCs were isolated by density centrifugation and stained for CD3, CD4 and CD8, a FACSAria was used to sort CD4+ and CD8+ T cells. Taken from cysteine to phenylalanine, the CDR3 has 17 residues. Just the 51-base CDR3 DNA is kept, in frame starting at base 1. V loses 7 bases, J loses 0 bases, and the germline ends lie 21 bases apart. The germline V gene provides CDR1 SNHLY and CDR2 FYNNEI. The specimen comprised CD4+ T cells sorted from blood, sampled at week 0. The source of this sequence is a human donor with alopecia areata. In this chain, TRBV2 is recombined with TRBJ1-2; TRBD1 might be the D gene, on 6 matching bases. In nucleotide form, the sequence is TGTGCCAGCATCCGGGACAACCCTTCGTTAGCTAACTATGGCTACACCTTC. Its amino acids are CASIRDNPSLANYGYTF.